This TCR beta chain came from a study of identical twins' blood T cells. Study-wide results and limits: Twins reportedly had markedly more similar V usage than unrelated donors, even among out-of-frame TCRbeta clonotypes.

In the case of this clonotype: Antigen unknown.

TCRdb reprocessed the 5' RACE reads with MiXCR, giving one entry per CDR3 protein. The table includes 300,000 to 450,000 distinct CDR3 sequences, 28% detected once. The CDR3 contains 15 residues. With V trimmed by 7 bases and J by 3 bases, 7 bases remained unmatched. Germline CDR1 reads MNHEY; CDR2 reads SMNVEV (reference sequence). The chain uses TRBV27 and TRBJ1-5; 9 positions match TRBD1. The clonotype was recovered from a woman aged 18-55 years in good health. The sample comprised PBMCs. The CDR3 nucleotides read TGTGCCAGCAAACCGGGACAGGGTGTCAATCAGCCCCAGCATTTT. Residues: CASKPGQGVNQPQHF.